This T cell receptor (beta chain) was sequenced for a study of T-cell memory formation after mild COVID-19. This clonotype has more than one count but fewer than ten. The antigen remains unidentified. Whole-study results and caveats: Contracting CD4+ clones sat mainly in CM and EM; CD8+ in EMRA. Prior to infection, memory already included some responding clones, suggesting cross-reactive memory joined.

TCRdb ran MiXCR on the 5' RACE reads and lists one entry per CDR3 protein. The data hold under 350,000 distinct CDR3 sequences, with 16% observed a single time. V lost 0 bases, J lost 5 bases, and 15 bases lay in between. CDR3 length equals 15 residues. Germline values: CDR1 SGHRS, CDR2 YFSETQ. The V gene is TRBV5-1, the J gene TRBJ2-7, with no clear D. This sequence originates from a man aged 18 to 29 who had mild COVID-19 (a few samples of this study predate the infection). Cell type and time point are not known. The material sequenced was PBMCs or a T cell subset sorted from them (not recorded which). The CDR3 region is CASSLAAGKINEQYF. CDR3 sequence (DNA): TGCGCCAGCAGCTTGGCCGCCGGAAAAATCAACGAGCAGTACTTC.